These 28 T cell receptor beta chains originate from one sample sequenced in a study of tumor-infiltrating lymphocytes in localized non-small cell lung cancer. TCRdb keeps only in-frame clones here, not all; method: immunoSEQ multiplex PCR. The sample includes about 13,000 clones, 68% of them seen just once. The sequenced material came from lung tumor tissue. These receptors were obtained from a human donor with non-small cell lung cancer.

This clone was found a few times. J is TRBJ2-5 and V is TRBV5-6; 8 bases align to TRBD2. The trim removed 4 bases at V and 5 bases at J, leaving 4 bases unmatched. The CDR3 contains 13 residues. Per germline, CDR1 SGHDT and CDR2 YYEEEE. CDR3 sequence (DNA): TGTGCCAGCAGCACCGGGACTAGTGAGACCCAGTACTTC. It translates to CASSTGTSETQYF.

This clone is medium-sized in the sample. This chain uses TRBV6-5 with TRBJ1-1, with D unclear. Deletions cut 6 bases from V and 0 bases from J, with 8 bases between. The CDR3 spans 13 residues. The germline V gene encodes CDR1 MNHEY and CDR2 SVGAGI. The CDR3 coding sequence is TGTGCCAGCAGATACCGCCTGAACACTGAAGCTTTCTTT. Translation: CASRYRLNTEAFF.

This chain links TRBV6-6 with TRBJ1-1, with a possible D match to TRBD1 (6 bases). Germline V gene data show CDR1 as MNHNY and CDR2 as SVGAGI (reference sequence). V was trimmed by 5 bases and J by 5 bases, leaving 12 bases between them. The CDR3 is 13 residues long. In nucleotides, the CDR3 is TGTGCCAGCAGTCTCACAGGGAGAACTGAAGCTTTCTTT. Protein sequence: CASSLTGRTEAFF.

The gene calls are TRBV12-5 and TRBJ2-3, with a weak D call TRBD2 (7 bases). The V gene lost 4 bases and the J gene lost 2 bases, with 25 bases spanning the gap. Germline V gene sequence: CDR1 LGHNT, CDR2 FRNRAP. This CDR3 is built from 19 residues. CDR3: CASGSYPLSWGGDTDTQYF. The CDR3, as DNA: TGTGCTAGTGGTTCTTACCCCCTATCGTGGGGGGGCGACACAGATACGCAGTATTTT.

The chain employs TRBV15 and TRBJ2-7; the match to TRBD2 covers 14 bases. Germline-derived CDR1 and CDR2 are LNHNV and YYDKDF (reference sequence). V lost 4 bases and J lost 7; bases outside the gene matches: 6. This CDR3 has 15 residues. DNA for the CDR3: TGTGCCACCAGCAAGACTAGCGGGGGGGCCCAAGAGCAGTACTTC. Translation: CATSKTSGGAQEQYF. The full variable domain, with the rest looked up from reference TRBV15 and TRBJ2-7, is DAMVIQNPRYQVTQFGKPVTLSCSQTLNHNVMYWYQQKSSQAPKLLFHYYDKDFNNEADTPDNFQSRRPNTSFCFLDIRSPGLGDTAMYLCATSKTSGGAQEQYFGPGTRLTVT.

This chain joins TRBV19 and TRBJ2-7, with 10 bases that match TRBD1. Germline V CDR1 and CDR2: LNHDA, SQIVND (reference sequence). CDR3 size: 14 residues. J was trimmed by 3 bases and V by 6 bases; bases with no gene match: 5. CDR3 in DNA: TGTGCCAGTAGGGGGACAGGGGACTTCTACGAGCAGTACTTC. Residues: CASRGTGDFYEQYF. Drawing the rest from reference TRBV19 and TRBJ2-7, the complete variable domain is DGGITQSPKYLFRKEGQNVTLSCEQNLNHDAMYWYRQDPGQGLRLIYYSQIVNDFQKGDIAEGYSVSREKKESFPLTVTSAQKNPTAFYLCASRGTGDFYEQYFGPGTRLTVT.

The J gene is TRBJ1-5, the V gene TRBV6-5, with D unresolved. The germline CDR1 and CDR2 sequences are MNHEY and SVGAGI. This CDR3 comprises 13 residues. Deletions cut 4 bases from V and 0 bases from J, with 4 bases between. The CDR3 protein is CASSFDSNQPQHF. The DNA for the CDR3 is TGTGCCAGCAGTTTCGATAGCAATCAGCCCCAGCATTTT.

The chain combines TRBV6-6 with TRBJ1-2; 8 bases align to TRBD1. J lost 7 bases, V lost 2 bases, and 9 bases had no gene match. The length of the CDR3 is 15 residues. Germline values: CDR1 MNHNY, CDR2 SVGAGI (reference sequence). In DNA form, the CDR3 reads TGTGCCAGCAGTTACCAGACAGGGGACGGTGGTGGCTACACCTTC. It is translated as CASSYQTGDGGGYTF.

This clone was seen only a few times. The V call is TRBV12-2, the J call TRBJ2-5; the D call of TRBD1 is as the table states it, not checked on the DNA. TRBV12-2 is designated a pseudogene. The CDR3 has 16 residues. The CDR3 sequence: CASRLAGQGRRETQYF. In DNA form, the CDR3 reads TGTGCAAGTCGCTTAGCTGGGCAGGGAAGAAGGGAGACCCAGTACTTC.

The rearrangement links TRBV2 to TRBJ2-2, with 7 positions matching TRBD2. CDR3 size: 14 residues. V shed 6 bases, J shed 3 bases, and the junction held 4 bases outside the gene matches. From germline, CDR1 is SNHLY and CDR2 FYNNEI. CDR3 nucleotides: TGTGCCAGCAGGGGGCGGGAGTACACCGGGGAGCTGTTTTTT. It codes for CASRGREYTGELFF.

The chain is built from TRBV12-5 and TRBJ2-6; D remains unclear. This CDR3 comprises 18 residues. With 5 bases removed from V and 5 bases from J, the gap between germline ends came to 22 bases. CDR1 is LGHNT, CDR2 FRNRAP, per germline. The CDR3 bases are TGTGCTAGTGGTGTGGCCATTTGCAGGCAAAGTCGGGCCAACGTCCTGACTTTC. As protein: CASGVAICRQSRANVLTF. Combining the CDR3 with reference TRBV12-5 and TRBJ2-6 gives the whole variable domain DARVTQTPRHKVTEMGQEVTMRCQPILGHNTVFWYRQTMMQGLELLAYFRNRAPLDDSGMPKDRFSAEMPDATLATLKIQPSEPRDSAVYFCASGVAICRQSRANVLTFGAGSRLTVL.

This chain uses TRBV11-2 with TRBJ2-7; 7 positions agree with TRBD2. Germline V gives CDR1 SGHAT, CDR2 FQNNGV. V was pared by 1 base and J by 2 bases, with 2 bases of the junction left unmatched. This CDR3 has 14 amino acids. CDR3 DNA sequence: TGTGCCAGCAGCTTAGGCGGGGGAGCCTACGAGCAGTACTTC. Amino acids: CASSLGGGAYEQYF.

The CDR3 region has the DNA TGTGCCAGCAGCCCGGGACCCGCTAATAATGAGCAGTTCTTC. Protein sequence: CASSPGPANNEQFF. The J gene is TRBJ2-1, the V gene TRBV11-2; D may correspond to TRBD1 or TRBD2 (5 bases each). V shed 5 bases and J shed 7 bases, with 15 bases lying between them. The CDR3 is made up of 14 amino acids. Germline V gene lookup returns CDR1 SGHAT and CDR2 FQNNGV.

The V and J genes are TRBV6-5 and TRBJ1-6, with D unclear. This CDR3 is 14 amino acids long. V gave up 4 bases and J gave up 6 bases, with 10 bases separating them. The germline gives CDR1 MNHEY, CDR2 SVGAGI. The CDR3 DNA reads TGTGCCAGCAGTTCTACTCTGGGTAATTCACCCCTCCACTTT. It yields the protein CASSSTLGNSPLHF.

The chain has TRBV10-3 and TRBJ1-2, with a tentative D call TRBD1 (6 bases). There are 16 residues in the CDR3. Germline assignment: CDR1 ENHRY and CDR2 SYGVKD. Trimming removed 0 bases from V and 4 bases from J, with 15 bases in between. CDR3 residues: CAISESGPGAGYGYTF. Here the CDR3 DNA reads TGTGCCATCAGTGAGTCAGGCCCAGGGGCGGGCTATGGCTACACCTTC.

V gene TRBV7-6 combines with J gene TRBJ2-7; 7 bases match TRBD1. This CDR3 is 14 amino acids long. V lost 1 base, J lost 2 bases, and 2 bases stayed unmatched. Germline V gene lookup returns CDR1 SGHVS and CDR2 FNYEAQ. CDR3 coding DNA: TGTGCCAGCAGCTTAGAGGACAGGACCTACGAGCAGTACTTC. Translating gives CASSLEDRTYEQYF.

The rearrangement links TRBV5-4 to TRBJ1-2, with 7 positions matching TRBD1. Trimming cost V 3 bases and J 8 bases; bases outside gene matches: 13. The germline V gene encodes CDR1 SGHNT and CDR2 YYREEE (reference sequence). CDR3 length equals 15 residues. CDR3 DNA sequence: TGTGCCAGCAGCTCAGACAGGGTACCTACAGTGGGCTACACCTTC. Translation: CASSSDRVPTVGYTF.

The V and J genes are TRBV27 and TRBJ2-7, with D possibly being TRBD1 (6 bases). V lost 3 bases and J lost 3, with 15 bases in between. CDR1 and CDR2 (germline): MNHEY, SMNVEV (reference sequence). The CDR3 extends over 15 amino acids. This chain's CDR3 is CASSFNRDMLYEQYF. The CDR3 bases are TGTGCCAGCAGTTTTAACCGGGACATGCTCTACGAGCAGTACTTC.

This chain connects TRBV7-8 to TRBJ1-5; 7 nucleotides match TRBD1. CDR1 SGHVS and CDR2 FQNEAQ come from the germline V gene. This CDR3 has 15 residues. The junction had 9 bases not matched to a gene; V was cut back by 5 bases and J by 5 bases. CDR3 bases: TGTGCCAGCAGCGCGGGACAGCCTGGACATCAGCCCCAGCATTTT. Translating gives CASSAGQPGHQPQHF.

The chain joins TRBV7-9 to TRBJ2-1; the match to TRBD2 covers 8 bases. This CDR3 contains 18 residues. V dropped 3 bases and J dropped 1; count of bases not matched to a gene: 11. CDR1 is SEHNR, CDR2 FQNEAQ, per germline (reference sequence). The CDR3 sequence is CASSFPGGSAVSYNEQFF. CDR3 DNA: TGTGCCAGCAGCTTTCCGGGAGGGTCTGCTGTATCCTACAATGAGCAGTTCTTC.

The chain employs TRBV7-6 and TRBJ2-2; D is uncertain. Trimming took off 5 bases at V and 4 bases at J, with 5 bases between the two ends. The CDR3 runs 12 residues. From germline, CDR1 is SGHVS and CDR2 FNYEAQ. CDR3 sequence reads: CASSRPTGELFF. The CDR3 DNA reads as TGTGCCAGCAGCAGACCCACCGGGGAGCTGTTTTTT.

This chain connects TRBV7-2 to TRBJ1-2; D remains unclear. V lost 4 bases and J lost 8, with 14 bases in between. The germline V gene encodes CDR1 SGHTA and CDR2 FQGNSA. The CDR3 length is 13 residues. As DNA, the CDR3 is TGTGCCAGCAGCTCGGACCTTGGCGAAGGCTACACCTTC. Amino acids: CASSSDLGEGYTF.

The V call is TRBV4-2, the J call TRBJ2-3; D uncertain. Trimming removed 0 bases at V and 0 bases at J, with 4 bases between. This CDR3 comprises 14 residues. CDR1 and CDR2 from the germline V gene are LGHNA and YNFKEQ. Written as DNA, the CDR3 is TGTGCCAGCAGCCAAGACGGGAGCACAGATACGCAGTATTTT. Translated: CASSQDGSTDTQYF.

This clone occurred a few times. The CDR3: CASSLVQSAAYEQYF. CDR3 in DNA: TGTGCCAGCAGCTTGGTACAGTCTGCTGCCTACGAGCAGTACTTC. The V gene is TRBV5-6, the J gene TRBJ2-7; no definite D call. CDR3 length: 15 residues. From germline, CDR1 is SGHDT and CDR2 YYEEEE. V gave up 0 bases and J gave up 2 bases, with 12 bases separating them.

The chain is built from TRBV4-2 and TRBJ2-3, with 12 bases fitting TRBD2. The CDR3 is 16 residues long. CDR1 is LGHNA and CDR2 is YNFKEQ in the germline V gene. The V and J ends lost 0 bases and 6 bases, in that order; junction bases with no gene match: 4. CDR3 sequence (DNA): TGTGCCAGCAGCCAAGATCCTAGCGGGGGGGCCGATACGCAGTATTTT. Translation: CASSQDPSGGADTQYF.

The rearrangement joins TRBV9 to TRBJ2-3; 7 nucleotides agree with TRBD1. From germline, CDR1 is SGDLS and CDR2 YYNGEE. The V segment lost 6 bases and the J segment 2 bases; nucleotides outside the gene matches: 12. The CDR3 spans 16 residues. CDR3 nucleotide sequence: TGTGCCAGCAAGCGTCGACAGGGAGTATACACAGATACGCAGTATTTT. Translating it yields CASKRRQGVYTDTQYF.

V gene TRBV4-2 combines with J gene TRBJ1-2; TRBD1 might be the D (5 bases). CDR3 length: 17 residues. CDR1 is LGHNA, CDR2 YNFKEQ, per germline. The ends were cut back, 0 bases at V and 2 bases at J, with 16 bases in the middle. The CDR3 region is CASSQDGGRGGNYGYTF. CDR3 in DNA: TGTGCCAGCAGCCAAGATGGGGGACGGGGGGGAAACTATGGCTACACCTTC.

The CDR3 DNA sequence: TGTGCCAGGACAGCAGGGGGGGTCCGCACAGATACGCAGTATTTT. It codes for CARTAGGVRTDTQYF. The genes are TRBV2 and TRBJ2-3; TRBD1 or TRBD2 may be the D gene (7 bases each). Between the trimmed V and J ends, which lost 9 bases and 1 base, there was a span of 17 bases. Germline V CDR1 and CDR2: SNHLY, FYNNEI. The length of the CDR3 is 15 residues.